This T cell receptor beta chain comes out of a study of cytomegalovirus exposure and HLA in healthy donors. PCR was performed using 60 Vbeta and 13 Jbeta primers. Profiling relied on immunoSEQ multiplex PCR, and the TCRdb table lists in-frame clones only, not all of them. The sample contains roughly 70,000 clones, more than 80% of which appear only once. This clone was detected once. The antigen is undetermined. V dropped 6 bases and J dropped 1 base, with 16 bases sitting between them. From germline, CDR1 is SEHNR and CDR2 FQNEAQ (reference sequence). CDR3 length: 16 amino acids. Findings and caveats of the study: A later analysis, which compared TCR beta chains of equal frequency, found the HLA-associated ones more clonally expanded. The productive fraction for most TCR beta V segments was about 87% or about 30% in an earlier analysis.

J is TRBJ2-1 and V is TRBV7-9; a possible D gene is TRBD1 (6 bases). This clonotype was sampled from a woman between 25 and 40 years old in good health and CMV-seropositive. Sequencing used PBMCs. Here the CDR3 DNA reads TGTGCCAGCAGACCGACACAGGGATTTTCCTACAATGAGCAGTTCTTC. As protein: CASRPTQGFSYNEQFF.